The 26 T cell receptor beta chains reported below all come from one sample, sequenced in a study of shared clonotypes between healthy human individuals. Clones were sequenced by immunoSEQ multiplex PCR, and TCRdb holds only the in-frame ones, with some missing. The repertoire holds more than 2,000,000 clones, with 80% to 95% as singletons. The sample was naive CD4+ T cells from PBMCs. As to subset: CD45RA+ positively selected. The receptors originated from a young man in good health. Some clones in this sample may be carry-over from other donors' samples.

The gene calls are TRBV4-2 and TRBJ1-2; the D is unclear. In germline, CDR1 is LGHNA, CDR2 YNFKEQ. The CDR3 is 11 amino acids. V was cut by 0 bases and J by 12 bases, with 8 bases left in between. The CDR3 DNA reads TGTGCCAGCAGCCAAGATGTGCTTCACACCTTC. This translates into CASSQDVLHTF.

The V call is TRBV5-1, the J call TRBJ1-1; 9 bases match TRBD1. After removal of 2 bases from V and 0 bases from J, the junction contained 8 bases not matched to a gene. The CDR3 totals 17 residues. Germline assignment: CDR1 SGHRS and CDR2 YFSETQ. The CDR3 region has the DNA TGCGCCAGCAGCTTACAACCGGGACAGGGTTTGAACACTGAAGCTTTCTTT. Residues: CASSLQPGQGLNTEAFF.

V is TRBV4-1 and J is TRBJ2-1; 12 positions match TRBD2. This CDR3 comprises 17 residues. CDR1 is MGHRA, CDR2 YSYEKL, per germline. V shed 0 bases, J shed 5 bases, and the junction held 5 bases outside the gene matches. CDR3 loop: CASSQEGGLAGNNEQFF. For the CDR3, the DNA is TGCGCCAGCAGCCAAGAGGGAGGACTAGCGGGAAACAATGAGCAGTTCTTC.

The V call is TRBV28, the J call TRBJ2-1; D may be TRBD1 (6 bases). CDR1 and CDR2 (germline): MDHEN, SYDVKM. The CDR3 sequence is 15 residues long. V lost 3 bases to trimming and J lost 5 bases, with 14 bases between them. The DNA for the CDR3 is TGTGCCAGCAGTTTTGGGGGCACCGTTAACAATGAGCAGTTCTTC. Amino acids: CASSFGGTVNNEQFF.

The chain has TRBV7-2 and TRBJ2-7, with D uncertain. Looked up from germline, CDR1 is SGHTA and CDR2 is FQGNSA. This CDR3 has 13 amino acids. V lost 1 base and J lost 5, with 9 bases in between. As DNA, the CDR3 is TGTGCCAGCAGCTTAGGGAGCCCCCACGAGCAGTACTTC. It yields the protein CASSLGSPHEQYF.

J is TRBJ2-1 and V is TRBV9, with D perhaps matching TRBD2 (5 bases). CDR1 is SGDLS, CDR2 YYNGEE, per germline. The length of the CDR3 is 16 residues. The germline V and J ends were trimmed by 3 bases and 7 bases, with 20 bases remaining between them. The CDR3 nucleotides read TGTGCCAGCAGCGGCAAACGAGAGGGCCCTGTGAATGAGCAGTTCTTC. Its translation: CASSGKREGPVNEQFF.

The chain is built from TRBV9 and TRBJ2-3; D is possibly TRBD2 (7 bases). Between the trimmed V and J ends, which lost 2 bases and 6 bases, there was a span of 13 bases. This CDR3 has 14 residues. Germline CDR1 reads SGDLS; CDR2 reads YYNGEE. As DNA, the CDR3 is TGTGCCAGCAGCGTTCGGGGGGCGGCGGATACGCAGTATTTT. It is translated as CASSVRGAADTQYF.

This clone was seen only once. This sequence joins TRBV6-6 and TRBJ2-3, with D possibly being TRBD1 (6 bases). The V end lost 6 bases, the J end lost 6 bases, and 13 bases lay between the germline ends. Per germline, CDR1 MNHNY and CDR2 SVGAGI (reference sequence). CDR3 length: 13 amino acids. In nucleotides, the CDR3 is TGTGCCAGCAGCAACACAGGGCGGGATACGCAGTATTTT. This translates into CASSNTGRDTQYF.

The V gene is TRBV7-9, the J gene TRBJ2-6; D gene ambiguous. Germline lookup yields CDR1 SEHNR and CDR2 FQNEAQ (reference sequence). The ends were cut back, 0 bases at V and 4 bases at J, with 7 bases in the middle. This CDR3 spans 15 amino acids. For the CDR3, the DNA is TGTGCCAGCAGCTTAGCGAGGCCCGGGGCCAACGTCCTGACTTTC. Translating it yields CASSLARPGANVLTF.

The chain couples TRBV7-2 to TRBJ2-6; 9 bases align to TRBD1. Unmatched junction bases numbered 2, after V lost 1 base and J lost 1 base. The CDR3 spans 17 residues. CDR1 is SGHTA and CDR2 is FQGNSA in the germline V gene. The CDR3 loop is CASSLGGTGSGANVLTF. CDR3 sequence (DNA): TGTGCCAGCAGCTTAGGAGGGACAGGGTCTGGGGCCAACGTCCTGACTTTC.

The rearrangement joins TRBV5-1 to TRBJ2-2; D gene unclear. This CDR3 has 15 residues. With 0 bases removed from V and 4 bases from J, the gap between germline ends came to 10 bases. The germline V gene encodes CDR1 SGHRS and CDR2 YFSETQ. DNA of the CDR3: TGCGCCAGCAGCTTGGGTTACGAACTCACCGGGGAGCTGTTTTTT. Amino acid sequence: CASSLGYELTGELFF.

The CDR3 DNA sequence: TGTGCCAGCAGTTTAAGACAGGGGGTCAATCAGCCCCAGCATTTT. It translates to CASSLRQGVNQPQHF. The chain is built from TRBV28 and TRBJ1-5; 9 positions match TRBD1. Losses at the gene ends were 2 bases for V and 3 bases for J; bases not matched to a gene: 2. Germline CDR1 is MDHEN and CDR2 is SYDVKM. The CDR3 extends over 15 amino acids.

V gene TRBV5-4 combines with J gene TRBJ2-5, with 10 bases fitting TRBD2. Germline-derived CDR1 and CDR2 are SGHNT and YYREEE (reference sequence). Germline trimming cut 3 bases from V and 8 bases from J; bases unmatched to any gene: 7. This CDR3 comprises 14 residues. CDR3 protein: CASSYKLAGSTQYF. CDR3 coding DNA: TGTGCCAGCAGCTATAAACTAGCGGGGTCAACCCAGTACTTC.

This chain links TRBV30 with TRBJ1-1; D is unclear. Per the germline V gene, CDR1 is GTSNPN and CDR2 is SVGIG (reference sequence). Trimming removed 3 bases at V and 5 bases at J, with 13 bases between. This CDR3 region has 13 residues. Here the CDR3 reads CAWSAGERTEAFF. CDR3 DNA: TGTGCCTGGAGCGCTGGAGAGAGGACTGAAGCTTTCTTT. Full variable domain (rest looked up from reference TRBV30 and TRBJ1-1): SQTIHQWPATLVQPVGSPLSLECTVEGTSNPNLYWYRQAAGRGLQLLFYSVGIGQISSEVPQNLSASRPQDRQFILSSKKLLLSDSGFYLCAWSAGERTEAFFGQGTRLTVV.

This rearrangement joins TRBV4-2 to TRBJ2-5; D may be TRBD2 (6 bases). The germline gives CDR1 LGHNA, CDR2 YNFKEQ. The CDR3 totals 12 residues. V was cut by 3 bases and J by 7 bases, with 9 bases left in between. CDR3 sequence (DNA): TGTGCCAGCAGCCAGATCGGGGGGACCCAGTACTTC. It specifies CASSQIGGTQYF.

V and J are TRBV7-3 and TRBJ2-1; 10 positions agree with TRBD2. Trimming removed 3 bases from V and 4 bases from J; junction bases left unmatched: 6. The CDR3 has 16 amino acids. Germline CDR1 reads SGHTA; CDR2 reads FQGTGA. This chain's CDR3 is CASSFNSGRTYNEQFF. The CDR3 bases are TGTGCCAGCAGCTTTAATAGCGGGAGGACGTACAATGAGCAGTTCTTC.

CDR3: CASSQGRGRGTDTQYF. The CDR3 DNA reads TGTGCCAGCAGCCAAGGTCGGGGCAGGGGCACAGATACGCAGTATTTT. V usage is TRBV14 and J usage is TRBJ2-3, with D perhaps matching TRBD1 or TRBD2 (5 bases each). CDR3 length: 16 amino acids. Germline CDR1 and CDR2: SGHDN and FVKESK. Trimming pared 1 base from V and 1 base from J, leaving 12 bases between.

On this clone itself: Different DNA sequences within this sample yield the same CDR3. The V gene is TRBV7-9, the J gene TRBJ1-2; 7 bases match TRBD1. Germline CDR1 SEHNR, CDR2 FQNEAQ (reference sequence). V gave up 0 bases and J gave up 2 bases; unmatched junction bases: 0. The CDR3 runs 14 residues. The CDR3 protein is CASSLAQGNYGYTF. The CDR3 DNA follows: TGTGCCAGCAGCTTAGCACAGGGGAACTATGGCTACACCTTC.

The chain has TRBV27 and TRBJ2-3; 11 bases match TRBD1. The CDR3 contains 17 residues. Germline V CDR1 and CDR2: MNHEY, SMNVEV (reference sequence). Trimming cost V 6 bases and J 5 bases; bases outside gene matches: 13. The CDR3 DNA reads TGTGCCAGCAGAGATCCCGGACAGGGGGCTCGGGGAGATACGCAGTATTTT. Translating it yields CASRDPGQGARGDTQYF.

This clone appeared once. Other nucleotide sequences from this sample produce the same CDR3. This chain uses TRBV28 with TRBJ1-2; 7 nucleotides agree with TRBD1. CDR3 length: 15 residues. V lost 3 bases and J lost 0; bases outside the gene matches: 4. From germline, CDR1 is MDHEN and CDR2 SYDVKM. CDR3 sequence reads: CASSFRDRPNYGYTF. CDR3 nucleotide sequence: TGTGCCAGCAGTTTTCGGGACAGACCTAACTATGGCTACACCTTC.

CDR3 DNA sequence: TGTGCCAGCAGCCAAGACGGACAGTACTCTGGAAACACCATATATTTT. It is translated as CASSQDGQYSGNTIYF. The J gene is TRBJ1-3, the V gene TRBV4-2, with D perhaps TRBD1 (6 bases). In germline, CDR1 is LGHNA, CDR2 YNFKEQ. This CDR3 is built from 16 residues. Trimming pared 0 bases from V and 0 bases from J, leaving 9 bases between.

CDR3 in amino acids: CASSPGLPSWNEQFF. The CDR3 bases are TGCGCCAGCAGCCCGGGACTACCCTCTTGGAATGAGCAGTTCTTC. The chain uses TRBV5-1 and TRBJ2-1; 7 bases match TRBD2. With 4 bases clipped from V and 7 bases from J, the junction kept 11 bases outside the gene matches. Germline V gives CDR1 SGHRS, CDR2 YFSETQ. The CDR3 runs to 15 residues. Full variable domain (missing parts from reference TRBV5-1 and TRBJ2-1): KAGVTQTPRYLIKTRGQQVTLSCSPISGHRSVSWYQQTPGQGLQFLFEYFSETQRNKGNFPGRFSGRQFSNSRSEMNVSTLELGDSALYLCASSPGLPSWNEQFFGPGTRLTVL.

Here the CDR3 DNA reads TGTGCCAGCAGCTTAAGGGCTCCCAGTTCTGGGGCCAACGTCCTGACTTTC. Its protein is CASSLRAPSSGANVLTF. The chain couples TRBV7-3 to TRBJ2-6; D call uncertain. Germline V gives CDR1 SGHTA, CDR2 FQGTGA. The germline V and J ends were trimmed by 1 base and 1 base, with 11 bases remaining between them. There are 17 residues in the CDR3. The full variable domain, completed using reference TRBV7-3 and TRBJ2-6, is GAGVSQTPSNKVTEKGKYVELRCDPISGHTALYWYRQSLGQGPEFLIYFQGTGAADDSGLPNDRFFAVRPEGSVSTLKIQRTERGDSAVYLCASSLRAPSSGANVLTFGAGSRLTVL.

To note about this clone: The sample contains more than one DNA sequence encoding this CDR3. J is TRBJ1-2 and V is TRBV6-5; D uncertain. This CDR3 contains 13 residues. Germline V lookup: CDR1 MNHEY, CDR2 SVGAGI. The V end was cut by 2 bases, the J end by 5 bases, with 9 bases between. This chain's CDR3 is CASSYLGFYGYTF. The CDR3 DNA reads TGTGCCAGCAGTTACCTTGGGTTTTATGGCTACACCTTC.

The J gene is TRBJ2-7, the V gene TRBV6-6; 7 nucleotides align to TRBD2. V lost 0 bases, J lost 5 bases, and 7 bases stayed unmatched. The CDR3 length is 15 residues. Germline values: CDR1 MNHNY, CDR2 SVGAGI (reference sequence). As DNA, the CDR3 is TGTGCCAGCAGTTACTCGGGACTATTTTCCCACGAGCAGTACTTC. This codes for CASSYSGLFSHEQYF.

The chain uses TRBV18 and TRBJ2-5; no clear D gene. The CDR3 extends over 14 amino acids. V was clipped by 1 base and J by 2 bases, with 8 bases between them. CDR1 is KGHSH and CDR2 is LQKENI in the germline V gene. Here the CDR3 reads CASSPQLLQETQYF. CDR3 DNA sequence: TGTGCCAGCTCACCACAGCTGTTACAAGAGACCCAGTACTTC.